Below, 24 T cell receptor beta chains from the same sample are listed, as sequenced in a study of T cell responses to AZD1222 COVID-19 vaccine. Profiled with immunoSEQ multiplex PCR; TCRdb holds only in-frame clones, not every one. Of some 190,000 clones in the sample, 80% to 95% were seen once. The material was peripheral blood, obtained 28 days after the second AZD1222 dose. The receptor source for this set is an adult who received the AZD1222 COVID-19 vaccine.

This clone was counted a single time. The chain employs TRBV7-2 and TRBJ1-4, with TRBD1 matching over 10 bases. V was clipped by 5 bases and J by 5 bases; unmatched bases: 2. CDR3 length: 14 residues. Germline-derived CDR1 and CDR2 are SGHTA and FQGNSA. CDR3 in DNA: TGTGCCAGCAGCCGGGACAGGGGAAATGAAAAACTGTTTTTT. This codes for CASSRDRGNEKLFF.

The chain uses TRBV11-2 and TRBJ2-7; no firm D call. The germline CDR1 and CDR2 sequences are SGHAT and FQNNGV. The ends were cut back, 5 bases at V and 0 bases at J, with 5 bases in the middle. The CDR3 sequence is 12 residues long. The CDR3 DNA is TGTGCCAGCAGCCCCCCCTCCTACGAGCAGTACTTC. This gives the protein CASSPPSYEQYF.

The chain carries TRBV6-4 and TRBJ2-7; D remains unclear. V dropped 8 bases and J dropped 3 bases, with 14 bases sitting between them. Germline V gene sequence: CDR1 MRHNA, CDR2 SNTAGT. The CDR3 sequence is 13 residues long. The CDR3 loop reads CASLGQSGYEQYF. DNA of the CDR3: TGTGCCAGCCTAGGCCAGAGTGGCTACGAGCAGTACTTC.

The genes are TRBV7-9 and TRBJ1-4; D gene uncertain. The germline V gene encodes CDR1 SEHNR and CDR2 FQNEAQ (reference sequence). V was trimmed by 5 bases and J by 8 bases, leaving 9 bases between them. The CDR3 has 12 residues. This chain's CDR3 is CASSLMGEKLFF. CDR3 DNA: TGTGCCAGCAGCCTAATGGGGGAAAAACTGTTTTTT.

The chain employs TRBV15 and TRBJ2-2; 10 positions agree with TRBD1. The CDR3 spans 17 residues. The junction had 7 bases not matched to a gene; V was cut back by 0 bases and J by 6 bases. Germline V gives CDR1 LNHNV, CDR2 YYDKDF (reference sequence). The CDR3 DNA follows: TGTGCCACCAGCAGAGATCTGAGACAGGGGGCCTCCGGGGAGCTGTTTTTT. Its translation: CATSRDLRQGASGELFF.

The gene calls are TRBV28 and TRBJ2-1, with D possibly matching TRBD1 (7 bases). Trimming stripped 10 bases from V and 5 bases from J, with 21 bases between. Looked up from germline, CDR1 is MDHEN and CDR2 is SYDVKM. The CDR3 contains 15 residues. The CDR3 DNA sequence: TGTGCCACCCTCCGACTAGGGGGCCCTAACAATGAGCAGTTCTTC. Its translation: CATLRLGGPNNEQFF.

This rearrangement joins TRBV27 to TRBJ1-5; D perhaps matches TRBD1 (5 bases). Germline CDR1 MNHEY, CDR2 SMNVEV (reference sequence). Trimming cost V 7 bases and J 1 base, with 11 bases left between them. The CDR3 has 14 amino acids. In DNA form, the CDR3 reads TGTGCCAGCACCTCCTGGGGGAGCAATCAGCCCCAGCATTTT. Its translation is CASTSWGSNQPQHF.

The chain carries TRBV18 and TRBJ1-1, with D possibly matching TRBD1 (5 bases). The CDR3 length is 15 residues. V was pared by 3 bases and J by 0 bases, with 11 bases between. Germline V gene lookup returns CDR1 KGHSH and CDR2 LQKENI. CDR3 region: CASSPAGQMNTEAFF. In DNA form, the CDR3 reads TGTGCCAGCTCACCGGCAGGGCAGATGAACACTGAAGCTTTCTTT. The full variable domain, with the rest looked up from reference TRBV18 and TRBJ1-1, is NAGVMQNPRHLVRRRGQEARLRCSPMKGHSHVYWYRQLPEEGLKFMVYLQKENIIDESGMPKERFSAEFPKEGPSILRIQQVVRGDSAAYFCASSPAGQMNTEAFFGQGTRLTVV.

This sequence joins TRBV19 and TRBJ1-2; D gene ambiguous. The CDR3 contains 14 residues. Germline V gives CDR1 LNHDA, CDR2 SQIVND (reference sequence). Between the trimmed V and J ends, which lost 0 bases and 4 bases, there was a span of 9 bases. CDR3 sequence (DNA): TGTGCCAGTAGTATAGATCGCGGGTCCTATGGCTACACCTTC. Its protein is CASSIDRGSYGYTF.

This chain uses TRBV4-2 with TRBJ1-4, with D perhaps matching TRBD1 (5 bases). The V gene lost 4 bases and the J gene lost 8 bases, with 14 bases spanning the gap. In germline, CDR1 is LGHNA, CDR2 YNFKEQ. CDR3 length equals 14 residues. The CDR3 nucleotides are TGTGCCAGCAGCCCGAAGGGCAGGGAGGAAAAACTGTTTTTT. Translation gives CASSPKGREEKLFF.

This chain links TRBV5-4 with TRBJ2-5, with 9 bases fitting TRBD2. In germline, CDR1 is SGHNT, CDR2 YYREEE (reference sequence). This CDR3 spans 14 amino acids. The trim removed 3 bases at V and 3 bases at J, leaving 3 bases unmatched. The CDR3 bases are TGTGCCAGCAGCTCTAGCGGGGCGGAAGAGACCCAGTACTTC. Translation: CASSSSGAEETQYF.

The V gene is TRBV27, the J gene TRBJ1-2; TRBD1 might be the D (6 bases). In germline, CDR1 is MNHEY, CDR2 SMNVEV (reference sequence). The CDR3 has 13 amino acids. V was cut by 2 bases and J by 8 bases, with 12 bases left in between. CDR3 sequence (DNA): TGTGCCAGCAGTTTAGCAGGGGCACGGGGCTACACCTTC. This encodes CASSLAGARGYTF.

This clone was counted a single time. The CDR3 sequence: CSVTWTSGVSYEQYF. In DNA form, the CDR3 reads TGCAGCGTGACCTGGACTAGCGGGGTCTCCTACGAGCAGTACTTC. The rearrangement joins TRBV29-1 to TRBJ2-7; 12 nucleotides match TRBD2. The trim removed 6 bases at V and 0 bases at J, leaving 6 bases unmatched. Germline V gene lookup returns CDR1 SQVTM and CDR2 ANQGSEA. The CDR3 is 15 residues long.

V gene TRBV2 combines with J gene TRBJ1-1; possibly TRBD1 for D (6 bases). CDR3 length equals 13 residues. From germline, CDR1 is SNHLY and CDR2 FYNNEI. V lost 9 bases and J 1 base, leaving 12 bases between the germline ends. The CDR3 here is CASQIRGNTEAFF. In DNA, the CDR3 is TGTGCCAGTCAAATCAGGGGGAACACTGAAGCTTTCTTT. The full variable domain, with the rest looked up from reference TRBV2 and TRBJ1-1, is EPEVTQTPSHQVTQMGQEVILRCVPISNHLYFYWYRQILGQKVEFLVSFYNNEISEKSEIFDDQFSVERPDGSNFTLKIRSTKLEDSAMYFCASQIRGNTEAFFGQGTRLTVV.

This chain uses TRBV2 with TRBJ2-7; D unclear. Trimming removed 7 bases at V and 4 bases at J, with 14 bases between. This CDR3 contains 13 residues. Germline V gene sequence: CDR1 SNHLY, CDR2 FYNNEI. The CDR3 DNA is TGTGCCAGCACTGTCCTAGAGAGGTACGAGCAGTACTTC. Translating it yields CASTVLERYEQYF. Combining the CDR3 with reference TRBV2 and TRBJ2-7 gives the whole variable domain EPEVTQTPSHQVTQMGQEVILRCVPISNHLYFYWYRQILGQKVEFLVSFYNNEISEKSEIFDDQFSVERPDGSNFTLKIRSTKLEDSAMYFCASTVLERYEQYFGPGTRLTVT.

The CDR3 region has the DNA TGTGCCAGCAGCCAAGATGTCACCCATACCGGGGAGCTGTTTTTT. Encoded protein: CASSQDVTHTGELFF. The chain joins TRBV4-2 to TRBJ2-2, with no clear D. The CDR3 extends over 15 amino acids. Germline lookup yields CDR1 LGHNA and CDR2 YNFKEQ. Trimming left V 0 bases short and J 5 bases short, with 10 bases between.

The chain employs TRBV4-2 and TRBJ2-2; D is undetermined. V was trimmed by 0 bases and J by 0 bases, leaving 11 bases between them. The CDR3 consists of 17 residues. The V gene's germline CDR1 is LGHNA and CDR2 YNFKEQ. The DNA for the CDR3 is TGTGCCAGCAGCCAAGATGGCCGGGCCTCGAACACCGGGGAGCTGTTTTTT. Its translation: CASSQDGRASNTGELFF.

The V gene is TRBV5-4, the J gene TRBJ2-7, with D perhaps TRBD1 (5 bases). V lost 3 bases to trimming and J lost 3 bases, with 19 bases between them. Germline CDR1 SGHNT, CDR2 YYREEE (reference sequence). The CDR3 loop spans 16 amino acids. The CDR3, as DNA: TGTGCCAGCAGCTCTTCTAGGGGCGCTGGGAACTACGAGCAGTACTTC. This encodes CASSSSRGAGNYEQYF.

The rearrangement uses TRBV5-1 and TRBJ2-5; 11 bases map to TRBD2. J lost 5 bases, V lost 4 bases, and 13 bases had no gene match. Germline CDR1 is SGHRS and CDR2 is YFSETQ. The CDR3 is 17 amino acids. CDR3 bases: TGCGCCAGCAGCGCTAGACTAGCGGGGTTGGAGCCCGAGACCCAGTACTTC. Protein product: CASSARLAGLEPETQYF. Based on the CDR3 plus reference TRBV5-1 and TRBJ2-5, the full variable domain is KAGVTQTPRYLIKTRGQQVTLSCSPISGHRSVSWYQQTPGQGLQFLFEYFSETQRNKGNFPGRFSGRQFSNSRSEMNVSTLELGDSALYLCASSARLAGLEPETQYFGPGTRLLVL.

The chain is built from TRBV20-1 and TRBJ1-3; no firm D call. The CDR3 sequence is 14 residues long. V lost 3 bases to trimming and J lost 0 bases, with 9 bases between them. The V gene's germline CDR1 is DFQATT and CDR2 SNEGSKA (reference sequence). The CDR3 sequence: CSASSADSGNTIYF. The CDR3 DNA reads TGCAGTGCTAGTTCGGCAGACTCTGGAAACACCATATATTTT.

This chain joins TRBV28 and TRBJ1-1, with 9 bases fitting TRBD1. Unmatched junction bases numbered 3, after V lost 0 bases and J lost 1 base. The CDR3 length is 16 residues. Germline CDR1 MDHEN, CDR2 SYDVKM. The CDR3, as DNA: TGTGCCAGCAGTTTATGGACAGGGGGAAGGAACACTGAAGCTTTCTTT. It codes for CASSLWTGGRNTEAFF.

The chain recombines TRBV30 with TRBJ2-7; weak D call: TRBD2 (5 bases). Germline CDR1 and CDR2: GTSNPN and SVGIG (reference sequence). Trimming took 1 base from V and 1 from J, leaving 8 bases between them. This CDR3 is 13 amino acids long. DNA of the CDR3: TGTGCCTGGAGTGGACTAAGATCCTACGAGCAGTACTTC. It yields the protein CAWSGLRSYEQYF. Supplemented by reference TRBV30 and TRBJ2-7, the full variable domain reads SQTIHQWPATLVQPVGSPLSLECTVEGTSNPNLYWYRQAAGRGLQLLFYSVGIGQISSEVPQNLSASRPQDRQFILSSKKLLLSDSGFYLCAWSGLRSYEQYFGPGTRLTVT.

The chain combines TRBV7-8 with TRBJ1-2; no clear D. V lost 5 bases to trimming and J lost 0 bases, with 13 bases between them. CDR1 and CDR2 from the germline V gene are SGHVS and FQNEAQ. CDR3 length: 15 amino acids. The CDR3 coding sequence is TGTGCCAGCAGCCCTCGGATTTTAGCTAACTATGGCTACACCTTC. This codes for CASSPRILANYGYTF.

This clone was found once. V gene TRBV6-5 combines with J gene TRBJ1-2; D uncertain. This CDR3 is built from 14 residues. Trimming cost V 6 bases and J 4 bases, with 15 bases left between them. In germline, CDR1 is MNHEY, CDR2 SVGAGI. CDR3 nucleotide sequence: TGTGCCAGCAGATACGGAGTCGGGGTCTATGGCTACACCTTC. Amino acid sequence: CASRYGVGVYGYTF.